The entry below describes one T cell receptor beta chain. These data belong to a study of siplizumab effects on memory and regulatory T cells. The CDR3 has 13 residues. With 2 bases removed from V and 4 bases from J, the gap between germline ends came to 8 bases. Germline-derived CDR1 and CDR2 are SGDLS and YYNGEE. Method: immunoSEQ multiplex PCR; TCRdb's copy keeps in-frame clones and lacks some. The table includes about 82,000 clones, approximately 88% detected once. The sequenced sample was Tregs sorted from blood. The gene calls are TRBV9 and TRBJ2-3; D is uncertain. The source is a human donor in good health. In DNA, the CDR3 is TGTGCCAGCAGCGTTCGATTGGCAGATACGCAGTATTTT. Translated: CASSVRLADTQYF.